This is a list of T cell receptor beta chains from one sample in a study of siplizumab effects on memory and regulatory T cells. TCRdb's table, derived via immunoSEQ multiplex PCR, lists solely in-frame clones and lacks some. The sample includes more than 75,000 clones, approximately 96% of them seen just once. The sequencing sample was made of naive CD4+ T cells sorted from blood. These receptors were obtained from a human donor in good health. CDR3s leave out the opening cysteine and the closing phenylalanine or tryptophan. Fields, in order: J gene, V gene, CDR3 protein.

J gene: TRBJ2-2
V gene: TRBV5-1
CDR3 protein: ASSQRGQDNGELF

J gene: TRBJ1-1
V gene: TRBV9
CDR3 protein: ASSVGRSGNTEAF

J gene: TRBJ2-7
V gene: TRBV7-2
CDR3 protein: ASSDPPYEQY

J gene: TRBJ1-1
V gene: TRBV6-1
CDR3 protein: ASRNRGQVTEAF

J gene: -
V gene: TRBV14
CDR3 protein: ASNTRLGGFDYEQY

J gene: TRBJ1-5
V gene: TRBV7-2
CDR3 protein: ASSPGSGQGYSNQPQH

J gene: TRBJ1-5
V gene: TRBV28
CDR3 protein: ASSRTGVYNQPQH

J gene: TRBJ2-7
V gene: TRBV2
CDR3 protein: ASSELRQPEQY

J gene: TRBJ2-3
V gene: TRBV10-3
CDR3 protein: AISEGSGGNTDTQY

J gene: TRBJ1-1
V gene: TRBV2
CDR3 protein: ASSQDWNTEAF

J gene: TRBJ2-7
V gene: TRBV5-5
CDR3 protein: ASSFTTYEQY